These T cell receptor beta chains were read from a single sample in a study of long-term antiretroviral therapy in people with HIV. Repertoires were generated with immunoSEQ multiplex PCR, while TCRdb's copy carries only in-frame clones and drops some. The profile shows some 15,000 clones, roughly 90% of them singletons. This specimen was unsorted PBMCs, taken 0.7 years before starting antiretroviral therapy. The receptors originated from a man between 45 and 60 years old with HIV. Both conserved end residues are part of each CDR3. Each record gives: CDR3 DNA, CDR3 protein, D gene, J gene, V gene. The D gene is left open where the match is weak.

cdr3_nt: TGTGCCGCTTCCCCCTGGGGGGGAGACTATGGCTACACCTTC
cdr3_aa: CAASPWGGDYGYTF
d_call: -
j_call: TRBJ1-2
v_call: TRBV19

cdr3_nt: TGTGCCAGCAGTGGGCTAGCGGGAGCAGAGACCCAGTACTTC
cdr3_aa: CASSGLAGAETQYF
d_call: TRBD2
j_call: TRBJ2-5
v_call: TRBV2

cdr3_nt: TGTGCCAGCAGCGGGGACAGCCGCGGCTACGAGCAGTACTTC
cdr3_aa: CASSGDSRGYEQYF
d_call: TRBD1
j_call: TRBJ2-7
v_call: TRBV9

cdr3_nt: TGTGCCAGTAGTCCTACAGGGGGTACTGTGCCAGCTGAAGCTTTCTTT
cdr3_aa: CASSPTGGTVPAEAFF
d_call: TRBD1
j_call: TRBJ1-1
v_call: TRBV19

cdr3_nt: TGTGCCAGCAGCACCGGACTTGTCATACATACAGATACGCAGTATTTT
cdr3_aa: CASSTGLVIHTDTQYF
d_call: -
j_call: TRBJ2-3
v_call: TRBV27

cdr3_nt: TGTGCCAGCAGCTCCGGGACGTTGATGAACACTGAAGCTTTCTTT
cdr3_aa: CASSSGTLMNTEAFF
d_call: -
j_call: TRBJ1-1
v_call: TRBV13

cdr3_nt: TGTGCCAGCAGCGTCCGCCCTCATGTGAGTGGGCGGGGGGACTCCTACGAGCAGTACTTC
cdr3_aa: CASSVRPHVSGRGDSYEQYF
d_call: TRBD2
j_call: TRBJ2-7
v_call: TRBV9

cdr3_nt: TGTGCCAGCAGCTATGATAATTCACCCCTCCACTTT
cdr3_aa: CASSYDNSPLHF
d_call: -
j_call: TRBJ1-6
v_call: TRBV7-9

cdr3_nt: TGTGCCAGCAGCCAAGATCTAAGGGTTGGTGAGCAGTTCTTC
cdr3_aa: CASSQDLRVGEQFF
d_call: -
j_call: TRBJ2-1
v_call: TRBV4-2

cdr3_nt: TGTGCCAGCAGTTGGGGGCAGGGATACTATGGCTACACCTTC
cdr3_aa: CASSWGQGYYGYTF
d_call: -
j_call: TRBJ1-2
v_call: TRBV6-5

cdr3_nt: TGTGCCAGCACTGGACTAGCGGGGCGCACCGGGGAGCTGTTTTTT
cdr3_aa: CASTGLAGRTGELFF
d_call: TRBD2
j_call: TRBJ2-2
v_call: TRBV2

cdr3_nt: TGTGCCAGCACCTTATTTAGAGATACGCAGTATTTT
cdr3_aa: CASTLFRDTQYF
d_call: -
j_call: TRBJ2-3
v_call: TRBV7-9

cdr3_nt: TGTGCCAGCAGCTTTCAGGGATGGGGTACTGAAGCTTTCTTT
cdr3_aa: CASSFQGWGTEAFF
d_call: -
j_call: TRBJ1-1
v_call: TRBV11-1